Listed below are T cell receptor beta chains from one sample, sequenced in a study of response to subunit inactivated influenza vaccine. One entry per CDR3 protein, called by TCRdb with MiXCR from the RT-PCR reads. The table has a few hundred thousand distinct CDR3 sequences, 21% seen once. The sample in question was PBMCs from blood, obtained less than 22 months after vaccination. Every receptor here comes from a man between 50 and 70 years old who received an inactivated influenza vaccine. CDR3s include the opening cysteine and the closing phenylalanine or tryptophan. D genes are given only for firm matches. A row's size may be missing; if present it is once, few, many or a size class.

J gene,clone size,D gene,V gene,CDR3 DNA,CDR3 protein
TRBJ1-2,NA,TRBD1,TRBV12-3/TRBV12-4,TGTGCCAGCAGTCGTGACAGGGGTTTCGGTGGCTACACCTTC,CASSRDRGFGGYTF
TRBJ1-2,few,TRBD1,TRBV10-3,TGTGCCATCGATCCCGGACAGGGGTATGGCTACACCTTC,CAIDPGQGYGYTF
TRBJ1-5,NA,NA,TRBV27,TGTGCCAGCAGTTTTGGGGGTAGGGAGCCCCAGCATTTT,CASSFGGREPQHF
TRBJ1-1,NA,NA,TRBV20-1,TGCAGTGCAGAACCACAGGGCGTTGGAACTGAAGCTTTCTTT,CSAEPQGVGTEAFF
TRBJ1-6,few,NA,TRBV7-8,TGTGCCAGCAGCTTAGCGCGGGGGGGTTCACCCCTCCACTTT,CASSLARGGSPLHF
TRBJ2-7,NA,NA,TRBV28,TGTGCCAGCAGTTTAGGAATTTTGGCCTACGAGCAGTACTTC,CASSLGILAYEQYF
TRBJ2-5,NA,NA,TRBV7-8,TGTGCCAGCAGCTCCGTCTCCGGGGCCCAAGAGACCCAGTACTTC,CASSSVSGAQETQYF
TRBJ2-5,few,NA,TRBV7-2,TGTGCCAGCAGCTTAGGGGATATGGAAGAGACCCAGTACTTC,CASSLGDMEETQYF
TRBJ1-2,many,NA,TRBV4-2,TGTGCCAGCAGCCAAGATGGGGTGGGCTATGGCTACACCTTC,CASSQDGVGYGYTF
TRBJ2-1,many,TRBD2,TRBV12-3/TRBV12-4,TGTGCCAGCAGTTTAGCGACCGGGGGACTAGCGGGAGGGGTAGGCTACAATGAGCAGTTCTTC,CASSLATGGLAGGVGYNEQFF
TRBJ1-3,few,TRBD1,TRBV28,TGTGCCAGCAGTTTCAGGGGGCTTGGAAACACCATATATTTT,CASSFRGLGNTIYF
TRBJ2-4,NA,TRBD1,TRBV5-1,TGCGCCAGCAGCACCCTACAGGGGGCGAGGGGGGCCAAAAACATTCAGTACTTC,CASSTLQGARGAKNIQYF
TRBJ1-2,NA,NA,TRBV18,TGTGCCAGCTCACCACGGGCCACAAACTATGGCTACACCTTC,CASSPRATNYGYTF
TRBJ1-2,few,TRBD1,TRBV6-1,TGTGCCAGCAGAATACCGGGACAGCGTAACTATGGCTACACCTTC,CASRIPGQRNYGYTF
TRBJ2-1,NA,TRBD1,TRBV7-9,TGTGCCAGCAGCTTAGCAGGGACAGGGTTCCTGTTCTTC,CASSLAGTGFLFF
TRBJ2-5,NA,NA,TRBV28,TGTGCCAGCAGTTTTGAGGCAGGGGATGACCAAGAGACCCAGTACTTC,CASSFEAGDDQETQYF
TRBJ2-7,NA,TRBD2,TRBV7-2,TGTGCCAGCAGCTTTTCCGGGACTAGCAGATACGAGCAGTACTTC,CASSFSGTSRYEQYF
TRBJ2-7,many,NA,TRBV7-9,TGTGCCAGCAGCTTAGCTTGGGGCTACGAGCAGTACTTC,CASSLAWGYEQYF
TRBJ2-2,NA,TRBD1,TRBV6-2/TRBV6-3,TGTGCCAGCAGTTATCCGGGACAGGGGTCCACCGGGGAGCTGTTTTTT,CASSYPGQGSTGELFF
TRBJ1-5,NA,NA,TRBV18,TGTGCCAGCTCACCAAACTTGCCGGAGAATCAGCCCCAGCATTTT,CASSPNLPENQPQHF
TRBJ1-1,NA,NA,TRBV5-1,TGCGCCAGCAGCTTGGGAATCGAACCTAACACTGAAGCTTTCTTT,CASSLGIEPNTEAFF
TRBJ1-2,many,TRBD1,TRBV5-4,TGTGCCAGCAGCTCTGGCGGGACAGGGGTCTATGGCTACACCTTC,CASSSGGTGVYGYTF
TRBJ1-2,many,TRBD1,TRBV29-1,TGCAGCGGGACCGACAGGGCATCTGGCTACACCTTC,CSGTDRASGYTF
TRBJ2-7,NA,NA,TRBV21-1,TGTGCCAGCAGCCTTACTGATGCCTACGAGCAGTACTTC,CASSLTDAYEQYF
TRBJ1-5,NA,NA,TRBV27,TGTGCCAGCAGTGAATTCCAACGGGGGCCCCAGCATTTT,CASSEFQRGPQHF
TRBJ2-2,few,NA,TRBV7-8,TGTGCCAGCAGCTACCCCCGGGCCAACACCGGGGAGCTGTTTTTT,CASSYPRANTGELFF
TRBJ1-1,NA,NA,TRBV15,TGTGCCACCAGCAGAGATTTGCTAGAAAACACTGAAGCTTTCTTT,CATSRDLLENTEAFF
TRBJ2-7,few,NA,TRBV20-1,TGCAGTGCTAGAGGGAGTAGGGGGTGGTCCTACGAGCAGTACTTC,CSARGSRGWSYEQYF
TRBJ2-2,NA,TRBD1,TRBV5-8,TGTGCCAGCATCATCCGGGACAGGGATTCCGGGGAGCTGTTTTTT,CASIIRDRDSGELFF
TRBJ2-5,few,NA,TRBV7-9,TGTGCCAGCAGCTTATCAGGGGGACTGTTGGAGACCCAGTACTTC,CASSLSGGLLETQYF
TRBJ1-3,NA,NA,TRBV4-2,TGTGCCAGCAGCCAGACGGGGGGGACCCTGAAAAACACCATATATTTT,CASSQTGGTLKNTIYF
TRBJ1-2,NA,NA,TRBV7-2,TGTGCCAGCAGCCCCCCTGACTATGGCTACACCTTC,CASSPPDYGYTF
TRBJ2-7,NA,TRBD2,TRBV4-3,TGCGCCAGCAGCCCCGGTCTAGCGGGGGTTACCTACGAGCAGTACTTC,CASSPGLAGVTYEQYF
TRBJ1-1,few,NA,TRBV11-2,TGTGCCAGCAGCTTAGACTGGGAGGAGGCTTTCTTT,CASSLDWEEAFF